The TCR beta chain described here comes from a study of T cell clonality in common variable immunodeficiency. V was cut by 6 bases and J by 6 bases, with 8 bases left in between. The germline V gene has CDR1 ENHRY and CDR2 SYGVKD. The CDR3 has 11 residues. In this sample, this clone turned up many times. The antigen remains unidentified. The CDR3 end is not reached by the read, which stops 3 residues before it; the germline J gene fills it in. Study conclusions and caveats: In common variable immunodeficiency, TCR beta chains reportedly carried fewer deletions and N-nucleotide insertions.

Data came from immunoSEQ multiplex PCR; TCRdb stores just in-frame clones and leaves some out. The profile covers about 45,000 clones, none occurring a single time. Material for sequencing was peripheral blood mononuclear cells. This clonotype was obtained from a person aged 18 to 70 in good health. This chain links TRBV10-3 with TRBJ1-1; unclear D gene. CDR3 bases read: TGTGCCATCAGAGCAACGGCTGAA. Translation gives CAIRATAE. The whole CDR3 is CAIRATAEAFF.